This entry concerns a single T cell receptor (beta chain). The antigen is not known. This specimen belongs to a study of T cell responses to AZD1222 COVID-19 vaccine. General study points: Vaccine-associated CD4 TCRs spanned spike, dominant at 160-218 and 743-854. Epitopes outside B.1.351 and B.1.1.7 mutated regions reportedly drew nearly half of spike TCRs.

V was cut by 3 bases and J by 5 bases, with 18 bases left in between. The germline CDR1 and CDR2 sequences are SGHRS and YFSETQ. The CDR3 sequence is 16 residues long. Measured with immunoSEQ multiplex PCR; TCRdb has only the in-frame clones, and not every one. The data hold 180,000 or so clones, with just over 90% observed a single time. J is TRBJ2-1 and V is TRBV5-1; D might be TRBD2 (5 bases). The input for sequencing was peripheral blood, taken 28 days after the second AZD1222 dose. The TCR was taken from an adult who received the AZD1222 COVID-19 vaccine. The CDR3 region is CASSSSGIPLNNEQFF. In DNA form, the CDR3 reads TGCGCCAGCAGCTCCTCGGGGATCCCTCTGAACAATGAGCAGTTCTTC. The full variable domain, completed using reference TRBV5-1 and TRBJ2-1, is KAGVTQTPRYLIKTRGQQVTLSCSPISGHRSVSWYQQTPGQGLQFLFEYFSETQRNKGNFPGRFSGRQFSNSRSEMNVSTLELGDSALYLCASSSSGIPLNNEQFFGPGTRLTVL.